Described below is a single T cell receptor beta chain sequence and its context. This sample was included in a study of OX40 agonist ivuxolimab in advanced cancers. The V and J ends lost 3 bases and 4 bases, in that order; junction bases with no gene match: 5. The CDR3 contains 14 residues. Germline values: CDR1 MDHEN, CDR2 SYDVKM. Repertoires were generated with immunoSEQ multiplex PCR, while TCRdb's copy carries only in-frame clones and drops some. The sample shows under 30,000 clones, approximately 83% of them seen only once. The receptor's source is an adult with an advanced solid tumor such as melanoma, head and neck, liver or kidney cancer. V and J are TRBV28 and TRBJ2-7; 8 bases line up with TRBD1. The sample here was CD4+ or CD8+ T cells sorted from blood, taken in a trial of the OX40 agonist ivuxolimab. CDR3 sequence: CASSLQGANYEQYF. The CDR3 coding sequence is TGTGCCAGCAGTTTGCAGGGGGCGAATTACGAGCAGTACTTC. The full variable domain, its missing parts supplied by reference TRBV28 and TRBJ2-7, is DVKVTQSSRYLVKRTGEKVFLECVQDMDHENMFWYRQDPGLGLRLIYFSYDVKMKEKGDIPEGYSVSREKKERFSLILESASTNQTSMYLCASSLQGANYEQYFGPGTRLTVT.